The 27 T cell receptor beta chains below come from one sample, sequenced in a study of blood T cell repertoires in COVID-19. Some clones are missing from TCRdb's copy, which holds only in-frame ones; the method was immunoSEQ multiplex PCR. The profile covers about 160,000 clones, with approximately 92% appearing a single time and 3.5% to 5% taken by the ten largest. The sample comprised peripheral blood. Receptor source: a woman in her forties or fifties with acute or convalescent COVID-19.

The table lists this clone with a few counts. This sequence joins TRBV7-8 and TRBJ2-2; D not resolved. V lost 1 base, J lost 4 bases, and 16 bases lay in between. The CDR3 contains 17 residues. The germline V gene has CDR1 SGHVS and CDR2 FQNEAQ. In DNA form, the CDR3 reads TGTGCCAGCAGCTTAGATGCGGCAACGTTCACCACCGGGGAGCTGTTTTTT. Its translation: CASSLDAATFTTGELFF.

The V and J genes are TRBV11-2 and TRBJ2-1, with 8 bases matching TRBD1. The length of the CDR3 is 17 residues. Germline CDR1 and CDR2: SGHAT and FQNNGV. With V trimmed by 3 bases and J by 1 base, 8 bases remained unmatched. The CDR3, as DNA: TGTGCCAGCAGCTTTTCAAGCAGGGGGCTTTCCTACAATGAGCAGTTCTTC. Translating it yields CASSFSSRGLSYNEQFF.

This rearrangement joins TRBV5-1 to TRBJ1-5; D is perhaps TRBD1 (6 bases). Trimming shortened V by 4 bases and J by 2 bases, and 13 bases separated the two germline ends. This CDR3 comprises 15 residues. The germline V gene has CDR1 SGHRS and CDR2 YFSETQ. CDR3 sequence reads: CASSPGPGGNQPQHF. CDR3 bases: TGCGCCAGCAGCCCGGGGCCAGGGGGCAATCAGCCCCAGCATTTT.

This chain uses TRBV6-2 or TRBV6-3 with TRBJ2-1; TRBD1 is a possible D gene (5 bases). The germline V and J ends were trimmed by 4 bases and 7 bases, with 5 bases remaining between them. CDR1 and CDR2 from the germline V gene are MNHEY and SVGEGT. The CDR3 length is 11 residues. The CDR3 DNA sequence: TGTGCCAGCAGTTCAGGGAATGAGCAGTTCTTC. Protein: CASSSGNEQFF.

This CDR3 is CASSQGTWTDSYEQYF. CDR3 coding DNA: TGCGCCAGCAGCCAAGGAACCTGGACAGACTCCTACGAGCAGTACTTC. The chain employs TRBV4-3 and TRBJ2-7, with a tentative D call TRBD1 (6 bases). The length of the CDR3 is 16 residues. Per germline, CDR1 LGHNA and CDR2 YSLEER. V shed 1 base and J shed 0 bases, with 13 bases lying between them.

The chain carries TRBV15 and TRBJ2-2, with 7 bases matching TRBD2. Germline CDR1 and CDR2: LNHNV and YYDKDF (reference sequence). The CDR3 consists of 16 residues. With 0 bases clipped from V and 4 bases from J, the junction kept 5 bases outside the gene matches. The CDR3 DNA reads TGTGCCACCAGCAGAGATGGGCTAGCGGTCACCGGGGAGCTGTTTTTT. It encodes CATSRDGLAVTGELFF.

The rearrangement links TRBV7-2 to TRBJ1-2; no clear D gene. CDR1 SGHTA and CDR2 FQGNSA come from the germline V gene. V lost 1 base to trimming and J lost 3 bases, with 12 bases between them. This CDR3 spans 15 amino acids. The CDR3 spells CASSLGRVGDYGYTF. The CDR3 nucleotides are TGTGCCAGCAGCTTAGGGAGGGTAGGTGACTATGGCTACACCTTC. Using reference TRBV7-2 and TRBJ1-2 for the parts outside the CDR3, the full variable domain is GAGVSQSPSNKVTEKGKDVELRCDPISGHTALYWYRQSLGQGLEFLIYFQGNSAPDKSGLPSDRFSAERTGGSVSTLTIQRTQQEDSAVYLCASSLGRVGDYGYTFGSGTRLTVV.

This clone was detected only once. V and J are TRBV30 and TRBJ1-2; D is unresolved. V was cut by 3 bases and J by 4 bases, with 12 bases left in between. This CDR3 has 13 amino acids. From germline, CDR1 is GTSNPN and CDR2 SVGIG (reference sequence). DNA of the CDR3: TGTGCCTGGAGCGGGGAGGGAATCTATGGCTACACCTTC. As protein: CAWSGEGIYGYTF.

The CDR3 spells CASSRRGSANTGELFF. CDR3 coding DNA: TGCGCCAGCAGCCGAAGGGGGTCGGCGAACACCGGGGAGCTGTTTTTT. The chain links TRBV5-1 to TRBJ2-2; D is perhaps TRBD1 (6 bases). The CDR3 loop spans 16 amino acids. Germline assignment: CDR1 SGHRS and CDR2 YFSETQ. The V gene lost 4 bases and the J gene lost 0 bases, with 13 bases spanning the gap. The variable domain in full, with the rest retrieved from reference TRBV5-1 and TRBJ2-2, is KAGVTQTPRYLIKTRGQQVTLSCSPISGHRSVSWYQQTPGQGLQFLFEYFSETQRNKGNFPGRFSGRQFSNSRSEMNVSTLELGDSALYLCASSRRGSANTGELFFGEGSRLTVL.

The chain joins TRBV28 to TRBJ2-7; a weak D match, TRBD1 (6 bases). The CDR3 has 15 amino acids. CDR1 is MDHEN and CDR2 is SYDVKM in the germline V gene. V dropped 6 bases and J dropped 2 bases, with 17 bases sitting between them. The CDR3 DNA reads TGTGCCAGCAGCCCGGACAGATTATTAACCTACGAGCAGTACTTC. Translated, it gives CASSPDRLLTYEQYF. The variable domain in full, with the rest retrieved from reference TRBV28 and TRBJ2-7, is DVKVTQSSRYLVKRTGEKVFLECVQDMDHENMFWYRQDPGLGLRLIYFSYDVKMKEKGDIPEGYSVSREKKERFSLILESASTNQTSMYLCASSPDRLLTYEQYFGPGTRLTVT.

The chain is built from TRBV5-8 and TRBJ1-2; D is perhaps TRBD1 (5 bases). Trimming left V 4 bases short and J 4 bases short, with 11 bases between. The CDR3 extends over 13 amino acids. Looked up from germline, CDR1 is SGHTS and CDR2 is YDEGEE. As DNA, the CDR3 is TGTGCCAGCAGCGTAATACAGGTCTATGGCTACACCTTC. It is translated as CASSVIQVYGYTF.

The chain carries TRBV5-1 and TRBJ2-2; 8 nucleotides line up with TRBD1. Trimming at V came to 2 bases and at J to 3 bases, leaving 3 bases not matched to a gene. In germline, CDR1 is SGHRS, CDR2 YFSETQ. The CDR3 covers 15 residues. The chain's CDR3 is CASSFLDRDTGELFF. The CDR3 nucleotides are TGCGCCAGCAGCTTTCTGGACAGGGACACCGGGGAGCTGTTTTTT.

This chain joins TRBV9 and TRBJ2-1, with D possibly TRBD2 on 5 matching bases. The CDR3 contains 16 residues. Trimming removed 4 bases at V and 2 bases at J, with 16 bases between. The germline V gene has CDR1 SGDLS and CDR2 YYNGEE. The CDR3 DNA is TGTGCCAGCAGCCTCTCCAGGCACGGGACCTACAATGAGCAGTTCTTC. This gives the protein CASSLSRHGTYNEQFF.

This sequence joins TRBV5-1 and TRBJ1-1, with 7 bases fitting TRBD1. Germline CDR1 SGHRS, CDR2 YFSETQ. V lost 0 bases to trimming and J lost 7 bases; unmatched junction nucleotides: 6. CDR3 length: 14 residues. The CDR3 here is CASSLEQGTDEAFF. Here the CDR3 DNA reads TGCGCCAGCAGCTTGGAACAGGGGACTGATGAAGCTTTCTTT.

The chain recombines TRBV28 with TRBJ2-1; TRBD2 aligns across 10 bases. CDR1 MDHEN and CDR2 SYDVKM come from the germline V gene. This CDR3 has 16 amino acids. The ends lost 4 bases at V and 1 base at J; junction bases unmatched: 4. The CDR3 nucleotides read TGTGCCAGCAGTTCTAGCGGGAGTTCATCCTACAATGAGCAGTTCTTC. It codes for CASSSSGSSSYNEQFF.

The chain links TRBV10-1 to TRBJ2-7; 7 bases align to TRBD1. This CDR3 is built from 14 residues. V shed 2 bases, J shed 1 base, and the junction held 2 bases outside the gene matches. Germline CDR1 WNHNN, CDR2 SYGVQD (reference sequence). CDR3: CASSETGDSYEQYF. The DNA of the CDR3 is TGCGCCAGCAGTGAGACAGGGGATTCCTACGAGCAGTACTTC.

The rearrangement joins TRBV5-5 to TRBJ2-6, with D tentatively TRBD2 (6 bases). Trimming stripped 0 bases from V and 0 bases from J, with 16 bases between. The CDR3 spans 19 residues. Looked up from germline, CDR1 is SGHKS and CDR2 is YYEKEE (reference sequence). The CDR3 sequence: CASSLDRAGSYSGANVLTF. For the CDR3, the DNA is TGTGCCAGCAGCTTGGATAGGGCGGGGAGTTACTCTGGGGCCAACGTCCTGACTTTC.

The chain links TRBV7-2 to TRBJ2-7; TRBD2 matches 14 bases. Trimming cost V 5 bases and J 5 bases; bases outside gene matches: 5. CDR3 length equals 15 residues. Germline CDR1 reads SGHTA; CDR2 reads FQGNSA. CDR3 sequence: CASSLWTSGGHEQYF. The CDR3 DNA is TGTGCCAGCAGCCTGTGGACTAGCGGGGGGCACGAGCAGTACTTC. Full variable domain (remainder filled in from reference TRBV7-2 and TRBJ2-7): GAGVSQSPSNKVTEKGKDVELRCDPISGHTALYWYRQSLGQGLEFLIYFQGNSAPDKSGLPSDRFSAERTGGSVSTLTIQRTQQEDSAVYLCASSLWTSGGHEQYFGPGTRLTVT.

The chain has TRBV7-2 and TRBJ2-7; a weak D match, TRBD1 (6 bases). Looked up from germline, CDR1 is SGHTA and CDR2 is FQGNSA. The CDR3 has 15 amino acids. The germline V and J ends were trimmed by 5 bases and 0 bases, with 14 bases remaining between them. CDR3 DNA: TGTGCCAGCAGCCCCGGACAGCCATCCTCCTACGAGCAGTACTTC. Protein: CASSPGQPSSYEQYF.

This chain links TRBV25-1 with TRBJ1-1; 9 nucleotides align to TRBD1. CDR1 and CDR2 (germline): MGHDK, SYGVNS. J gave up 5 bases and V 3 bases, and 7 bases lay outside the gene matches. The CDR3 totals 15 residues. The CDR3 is CASSDLQGAGTEAFF. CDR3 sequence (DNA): TGTGCCAGCAGTGATTTACAGGGGGCGGGAACTGAAGCTTTCTTT.

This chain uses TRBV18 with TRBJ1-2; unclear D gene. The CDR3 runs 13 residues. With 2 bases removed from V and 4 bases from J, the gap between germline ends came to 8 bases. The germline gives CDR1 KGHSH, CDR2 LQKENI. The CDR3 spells CASSPAGFYGYTF. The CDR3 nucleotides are TGTGCCAGCTCACCAGCGGGCTTCTATGGCTACACCTTC.

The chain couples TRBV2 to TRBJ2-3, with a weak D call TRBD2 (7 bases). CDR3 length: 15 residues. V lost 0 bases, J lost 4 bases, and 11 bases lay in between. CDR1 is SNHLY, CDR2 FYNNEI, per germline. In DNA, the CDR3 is TGTGCCAGCAGTGAAGCGGGGGGGCCATCAGATACGCAGTATTTT. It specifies CASSEAGGPSDTQYF.

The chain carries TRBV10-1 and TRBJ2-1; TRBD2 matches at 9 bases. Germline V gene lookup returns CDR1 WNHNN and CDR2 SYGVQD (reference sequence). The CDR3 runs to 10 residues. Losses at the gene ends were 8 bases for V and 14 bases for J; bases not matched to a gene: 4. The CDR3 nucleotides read TGCGCCAGCCCAGGGACTAGCAAGTTCTTC. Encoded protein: CASPGTSKFF.

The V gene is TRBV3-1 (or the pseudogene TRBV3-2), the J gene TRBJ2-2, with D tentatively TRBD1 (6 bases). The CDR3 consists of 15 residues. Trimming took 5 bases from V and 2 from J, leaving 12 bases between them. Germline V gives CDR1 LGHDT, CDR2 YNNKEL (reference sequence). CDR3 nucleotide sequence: TGTGCCAGCAGCTTTGTAGGGGGAAACACCGGGGAGCTGTTTTTT. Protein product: CASSFVGGNTGELFF.

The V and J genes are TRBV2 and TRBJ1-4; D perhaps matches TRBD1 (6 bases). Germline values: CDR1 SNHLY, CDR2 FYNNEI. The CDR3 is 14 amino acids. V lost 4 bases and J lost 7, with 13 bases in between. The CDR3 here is CASSGQVFGEKLFF. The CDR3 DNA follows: TGTGCCAGCAGTGGACAGGTTTTCGGTGAAAAACTGTTTTTT.

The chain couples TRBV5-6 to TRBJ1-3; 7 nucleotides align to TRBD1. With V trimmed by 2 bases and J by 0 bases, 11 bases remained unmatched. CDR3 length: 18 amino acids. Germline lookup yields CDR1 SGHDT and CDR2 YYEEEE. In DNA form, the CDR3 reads TGTGCCAGCAGCTTTTTAGACAGGGCTTACAGCTCTGGAAACACCATATATTTT. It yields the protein CASSFLDRAYSSGNTIYF.

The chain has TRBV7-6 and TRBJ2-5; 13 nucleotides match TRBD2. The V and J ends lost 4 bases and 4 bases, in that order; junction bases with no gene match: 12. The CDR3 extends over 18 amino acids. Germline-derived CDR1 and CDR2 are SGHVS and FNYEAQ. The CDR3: CASSYLRTSGGGGETQYF. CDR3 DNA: TGTGCCAGCAGCTACTTGAGGACTAGCGGGGGAGGCGGAGAGACCCAGTACTTC. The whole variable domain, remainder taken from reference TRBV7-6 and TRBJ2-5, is GAGVSQSPRYKVTKRGQDVALRCDPISGHVSLYWYRQALGQGPEFLTYFNYEAQQDKSGLPNDRFSAERPEGSISTLTIQRTEQRDSAMYRCASSYLRTSGGGGETQYFGPGTRLLVL.